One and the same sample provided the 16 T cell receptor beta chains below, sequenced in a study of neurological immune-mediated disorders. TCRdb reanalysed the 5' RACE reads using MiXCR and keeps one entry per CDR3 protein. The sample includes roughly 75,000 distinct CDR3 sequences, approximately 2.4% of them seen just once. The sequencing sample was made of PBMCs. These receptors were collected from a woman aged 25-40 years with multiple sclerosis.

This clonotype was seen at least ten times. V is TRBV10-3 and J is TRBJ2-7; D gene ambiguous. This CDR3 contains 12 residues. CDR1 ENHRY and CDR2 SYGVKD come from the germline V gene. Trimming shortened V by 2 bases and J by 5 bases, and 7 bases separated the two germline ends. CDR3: CAISEPNNEQYF. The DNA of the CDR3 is TGTGCCATCAGTGAGCCCAATAACGAGCAGTACTTC.

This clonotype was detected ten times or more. This CDR3 is CSATQGGYGYTF. The DNA for the CDR3 is TGCAGTGCTACACAGGGCGGCTATGGCTACACCTTC. The V gene is TRBV20-1, the J gene TRBJ1-2; D may be TRBD1 (6 bases). Germline lookup yields CDR1 DFQATT and CDR2 SNEGSKA (reference sequence). Trimming removed 4 bases at V and 4 bases at J, with 10 bases between. The CDR3 sequence is 12 residues long.

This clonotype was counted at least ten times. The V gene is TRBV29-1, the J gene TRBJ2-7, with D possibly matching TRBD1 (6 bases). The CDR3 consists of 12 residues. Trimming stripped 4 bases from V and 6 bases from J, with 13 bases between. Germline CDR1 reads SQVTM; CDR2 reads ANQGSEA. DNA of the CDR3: TGCAGCGTTGGACTACAGGGACGCGAGCAGTACTTC. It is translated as CSVGLQGREQYF.

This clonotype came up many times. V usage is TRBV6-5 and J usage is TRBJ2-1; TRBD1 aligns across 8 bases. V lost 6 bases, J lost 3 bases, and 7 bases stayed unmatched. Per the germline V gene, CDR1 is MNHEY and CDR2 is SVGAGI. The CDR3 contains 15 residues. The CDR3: CASRRGRGLYNEQFF. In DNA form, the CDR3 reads TGTGCCAGCAGGAGAGGCAGGGGGCTCTACAATGAGCAGTTCTTC.

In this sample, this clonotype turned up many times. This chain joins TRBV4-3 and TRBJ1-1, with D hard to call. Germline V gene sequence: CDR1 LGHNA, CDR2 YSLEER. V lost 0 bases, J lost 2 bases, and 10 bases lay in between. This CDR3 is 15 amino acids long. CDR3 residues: CASSQDWFGNTEAFF. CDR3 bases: TGCGCCAGCAGCCAAGACTGGTTCGGTAACACTGAAGCTTTCTTT.

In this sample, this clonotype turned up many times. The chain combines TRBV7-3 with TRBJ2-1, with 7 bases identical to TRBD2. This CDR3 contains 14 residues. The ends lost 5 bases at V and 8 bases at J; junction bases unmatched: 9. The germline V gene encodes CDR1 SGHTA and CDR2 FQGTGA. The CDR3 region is CASSPRLALDEQFF. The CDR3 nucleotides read TGTGCCAGCAGCCCTCGACTAGCTCTCGATGAGCAGTTCTTC.

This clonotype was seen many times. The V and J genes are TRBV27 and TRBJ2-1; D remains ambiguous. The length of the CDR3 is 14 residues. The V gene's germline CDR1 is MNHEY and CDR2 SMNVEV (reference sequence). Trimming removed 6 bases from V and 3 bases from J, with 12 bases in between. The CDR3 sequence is CASSSRPGYNEQFF. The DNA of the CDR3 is TGTGCCAGCAGCTCGCGGCCAGGCTACAATGAGCAGTTCTTC.

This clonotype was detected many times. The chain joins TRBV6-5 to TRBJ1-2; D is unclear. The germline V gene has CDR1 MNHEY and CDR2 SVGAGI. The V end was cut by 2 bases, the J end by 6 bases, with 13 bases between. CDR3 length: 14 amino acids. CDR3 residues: CASSYGVVSDGYTF. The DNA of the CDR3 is TGTGCCAGCAGTTACGGGGTGGTCAGTGATGGCTACACCTTC.

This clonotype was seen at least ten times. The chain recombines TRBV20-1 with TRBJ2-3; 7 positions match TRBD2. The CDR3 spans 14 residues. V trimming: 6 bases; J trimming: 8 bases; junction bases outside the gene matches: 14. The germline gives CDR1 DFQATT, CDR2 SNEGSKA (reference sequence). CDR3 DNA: TGCAGTGCCCCCCGGACTGCCGAGCGGGGTACGCAGTATTTT. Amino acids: CSAPRTAERGTQYF.

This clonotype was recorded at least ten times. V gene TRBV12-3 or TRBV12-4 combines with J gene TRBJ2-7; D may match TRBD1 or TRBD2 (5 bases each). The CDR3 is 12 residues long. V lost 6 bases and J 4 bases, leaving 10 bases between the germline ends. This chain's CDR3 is CASRRDGYEQYF. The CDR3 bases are TGTGCCAGCAGAAGGGACGGATACGAGCAGTACTTC.

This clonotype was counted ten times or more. CDR3 in DNA: TGTGCCAGCAGTTTGGTCGGGGGGAACTATGGCTACACCTTC. Residues: CASSLVGGNYGYTF. The V gene is TRBV28, the J gene TRBJ1-2; D is perhaps TRBD1 (5 bases). The V gene's germline CDR1 is MDHEN and CDR2 SYDVKM. This CDR3 region has 14 residues. V was clipped by 3 bases and J by 2 bases, with 10 bases between them.

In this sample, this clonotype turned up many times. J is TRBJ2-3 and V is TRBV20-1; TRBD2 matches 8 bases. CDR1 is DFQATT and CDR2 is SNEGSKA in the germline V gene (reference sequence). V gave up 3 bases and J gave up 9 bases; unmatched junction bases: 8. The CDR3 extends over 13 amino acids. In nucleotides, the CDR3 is TGCAGTGCTAGGATCGGGAGGGCTTCAACGCAGTATTTT. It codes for CSARIGRASTQYF.

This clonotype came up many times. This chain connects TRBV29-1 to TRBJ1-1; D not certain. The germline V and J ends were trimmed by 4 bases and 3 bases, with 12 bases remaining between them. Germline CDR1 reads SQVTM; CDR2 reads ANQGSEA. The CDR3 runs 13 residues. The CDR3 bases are TGCAGCGTTGCTGGCAGTGGGTACACTGAAGCTTTCTTT. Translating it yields CSVAGSGYTEAFF.

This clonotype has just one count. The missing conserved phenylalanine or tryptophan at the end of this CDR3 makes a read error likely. The CDR3 region has the DNA TGCAGTGCCGCCGGCGGGGCTACCTACAATGAACAGTTCTGC. Encoded protein: CSAAGGATYNEQFC. V is TRBV20-1 and J is TRBJ2-1, with D maybe TRBD2 (6 bases). In germline, CDR1 is DFQATT, CDR2 SNEGSKA (reference sequence). The length of the CDR3 is 14 residues.

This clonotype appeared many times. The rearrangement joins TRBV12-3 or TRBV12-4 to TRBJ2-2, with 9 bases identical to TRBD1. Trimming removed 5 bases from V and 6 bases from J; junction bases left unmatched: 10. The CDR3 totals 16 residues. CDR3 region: CASSPSRGQGPGELFF. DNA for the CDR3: TGTGCCAGCAGTCCCTCGAGGGGACAGGGCCCCGGGGAGCTGTTTTTT.

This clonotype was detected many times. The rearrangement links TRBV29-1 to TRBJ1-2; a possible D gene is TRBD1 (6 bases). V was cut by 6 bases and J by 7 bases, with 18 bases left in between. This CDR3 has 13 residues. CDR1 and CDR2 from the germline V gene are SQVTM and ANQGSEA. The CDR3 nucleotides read TGCAGCGTGGGAGGGGGACCCTCTCCTGGCTACACCTTC. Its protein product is CSVGGGPSPGYTF. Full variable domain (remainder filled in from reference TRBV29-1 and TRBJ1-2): SAVISQKPSRDICQRGTSLTIQCQVDSQVTMMFWYRQQPGQSLTLIATANQGSEATYESGFVIDKFPISRPNLTFSTLTVSNMSPEDSSIYLCSVGGGPSPGYTFGSGTRLTVV.